One sample yielded the 28 T cell receptor beta chains listed below, sequenced in a study of CD8+ T cells in alopecia areata (dated by TCRdb to the late 2010s). Per the publication, the time point label means: baseline before oral tofacitinib. Library creation used the immunoSEQ multiplex PCR assay. RNA was extracted from all samples and reverse transcribed into cDNA, which served as template for TCR sequencing. TCRdb provides this immuneACCESS table in a form limited to in-frame rearrangements. Some clones are lacking; in checked studies, under half of them reflect an unresolved V gene, and why the rest are absent is not known. Across this sample there are about 150,000 clones, with more than 45% seen only once. 15% to 20% of the sample belongs to the ten largest clones. The source material was CD8+ T cells sorted from blood, sampled at week 0. Receptors were obtained from a human donor with alopecia areata.

This chain uses TRBV30 with TRBJ2-1; no definite D call. This CDR3 region has 13 residues. CDR1 and CDR2 from the germline V gene are GTSNPN and SVGIG (reference sequence). V was pared by 0 bases and J by 9 bases, with 12 bases between. The CDR3 is CAWSVSGVTEQFF. The CDR3 nucleotides read TGTGCCTGGAGTGTATCGGGTGTAACTGAGCAGTTCTTC.

The chain employs TRBV4-3 and TRBJ2-2; TRBD1 agrees at 7 bases. Trimming took 3 bases from V and 7 from J; bases not matched to a gene: 8. The length of the CDR3 is 15 residues. Germline values: CDR1 LGHNA, CDR2 YSLEER. The DNA of the CDR3 is TGCGCCAGCAGCCAGAAAACAGGGGTCGGCGGGGAGCTGTTTTTT. Translated, it gives CASSQKTGVGGELFF.

The V gene is TRBV30, the J gene TRBJ2-1, with 11 bases lining up with TRBD2. The V gene's germline CDR1 is GTSNPN and CDR2 SVGIG (reference sequence). V trimming: 2 bases; J trimming: 7 bases; junction bases outside the gene matches: 19. The CDR3 is made up of 19 amino acids. CDR3 nucleotide sequence: TGTGCCTGGAGTTTAGACGTCGCTAATAGCGGGGGGGCCTGGAATGAGCAGTTCTTC. It encodes CAWSLDVANSGGAWNEQFF.

The chain is built from TRBV19 and TRBJ1-5, with 10 bases that match TRBD1. Losses at the gene ends were 1 base for V and 11 bases for J; bases not matched to a gene: 5. CDR1 and CDR2 from the germline V gene are LNHDA and SQIVND (reference sequence). This CDR3 has 14 residues. CDR3 region: CASSIGQGAMSQHF. CDR3 nucleotides: TGTGCCAGTAGTATAGGACAGGGGGCAATGTCCCAGCATTTT.

The V gene is TRBV5-4, the J gene TRBJ1-1; 9 nucleotides agree with TRBD1. The CDR3 has 15 residues. Germline V gene sequence: CDR1 SGHNT, CDR2 YYREEE (reference sequence). Trimming at V came to 5 bases and at J to 3 bases, leaving 8 bases not matched to a gene. In nucleotides, the CDR3 is TGTGCCAGCAGGACCGGGACAGGGAAGGACACTGAAGCTTTCTTT. Its translation is CASRTGTGKDTEAFF.

This chain links TRBV7-2 with TRBJ1-3; D is ambiguous. CDR1 is SGHTA and CDR2 is FQGNSA in the germline V gene. The V and J ends lost 4 bases and 2 bases respectively, with 9 bases between them. The CDR3 sequence is 14 residues long. CDR3 bases: TGTGCCAGCAGCTCCCCGGGCGCTGGAAACACCATATATTTT. Protein sequence: CASSSPGAGNTIYF. Filled out from reference TRBV7-2 and TRBJ1-3, the complete variable domain reads GAGVSQSPSNKVTEKGKDVELRCDPISGHTALYWYRQSLGQGLEFLIYFQGNSAPDKSGLPSDRFSAERTGGSVSTLTIQRTQQEDSAVYLCASSSPGAGNTIYFGEGSWLTVV.

In this sample, this clone turned up a few times. This sequence joins TRBV29-1 and TRBJ1-2, with 8 bases identical to TRBD1. V trimming: 3 bases; J trimming: 1 base; junction bases outside the gene matches: 7. The CDR3 sequence is 15 residues long. CDR1 is SQVTM, CDR2 ANQGSEA, per germline. CDR3 DNA: TGCAGCGTTGAGGACGACAGGGGCATTAACTATGGCTACACCTTC. This encodes CSVEDDRGINYGYTF.

The chain has TRBV27 and TRBJ1-2; D gene uncertain. There are 12 residues in the CDR3. V was clipped by 1 base and J by 3 bases, with 3 bases between them. Germline V gives CDR1 MNHEY, CDR2 SMNVEV (reference sequence). The CDR3 reads CASSLCYYGYTF. In DNA form, the CDR3 reads TGTGCCAGCAGTTTATGTTACTATGGCTACACCTTC.

This chain connects TRBV27 to TRBJ2-1; TRBD1 matches 9 bases. J lost 2 bases, V lost 5 bases, and 10 bases had no gene match. Germline-derived CDR1 and CDR2 are MNHEY and SMNVEV (reference sequence). The CDR3 has 17 amino acids. CDR3 in DNA: TGTGCCAGCAGTCTCCTAACAGGGGGCGTAACCTACAATGAGCAGTTCTTC. Translation gives CASSLLTGGVTYNEQFF.

V gene TRBV15 combines with J gene TRBJ2-3; D might be TRBD1 or TRBD2, each matching 5 bases. The V gene lost 0 bases and the J gene lost 8 bases, with 21 bases spanning the gap. Germline V gene data show CDR1 as LNHNV and CDR2 as YYDKDF (reference sequence). The CDR3 covers 17 residues. The CDR3 loop reads CATSRDPGPQRKGTQYF. CDR3 in DNA: TGTGCCACCAGCAGAGATCCGGGGCCGCAGAGAAAGGGTACGCAGTATTTT.

The V gene is TRBV13, the J gene TRBJ2-7, with D perhaps matching TRBD1 (6 bases). Germline CDR1 is PRHDT and CDR2 is FYEKMQ (reference sequence). The CDR3 sequence is 14 residues long. Trimming shortened V by 5 bases and J by 1 base, and 12 bases separated the two germline ends. The CDR3 sequence: CASSAQGFSYEQYF. DNA for the CDR3: TGTGCCAGCAGCGCACAGGGTTTTTCCTACGAGCAGTACTTC. The full variable domain, its missing parts supplied by reference TRBV13 and TRBJ2-7, is AAGVIQSPRHLIKEKRETATLKCYPIPRHDTVYWYQQGPGQDPQFLISFYEKMQSDKGSIPDRFSAQQFSDYHSELNMSSLELGDSALYFCASSAQGFSYEQYFGPGTRLTVT.

A few counts support this clone. The rearrangement joins TRBV4-3 to TRBJ1-5; D gene uncertain. The CDR3 consists of 14 residues. Germline loops: CDR1 LGHNA, CDR2 YSLEER. Trimming cost V 1 base and J 1 base, with 5 bases left between them. CDR3 nucleotide sequence: TGCGCCAGCAGCCAAGTGGGCAGCAATCAGCCCCAGCATTTT. Amino acids: CASSQVGSNQPQHF.

The V and J genes are TRBV4-3 and TRBJ2-5; D possibly matches TRBD1 or TRBD2 (5 bases each). CDR1 is LGHNA and CDR2 is YSLEER in the germline V gene. V was pared by 2 bases and J by 5 bases, with 15 bases between. This CDR3 has 15 residues. The CDR3 is CASSQTSKGRETQYF. CDR3 sequence (DNA): TGCGCCAGCAGCCAAACTTCCAAGGGACGGGAGACCCAGTACTTC.

This clone has a handful of counts. The V gene is TRBV29-1, the J gene TRBJ2-7; the D gene could be TRBD1 or TRBD2 (5 bases each). The CDR3 spans 12 residues. CDR1 SQVTM and CDR2 ANQGSEA come from the germline V gene. CDR3 in amino acids: CSTRTSSYEQYF. The CDR3 bases are TGCTCCACTAGGACAAGCTCCTACGAGCAGTACTTC.

The chain recombines TRBV29-1 with TRBJ2-7; D not resolved. The CDR3 sequence is 11 residues long. V was cut by 5 bases and J by 5 bases, with 10 bases left in between. Germline V CDR1 and CDR2: SQVTM, ANQGSEA. This CDR3 is CSVFQINEQYF. The CDR3, as DNA: TGCAGCGTTTTCCAGATAAACGAGCAGTACTTC.

This clone was seen more than once but under ten times. The identical CDR3 is also encoded by other nucleotide sequences in the sample. CDR3 protein: CASSRRNQPQHF. The CDR3, as DNA: TGTGCCAGCAGCCGCAGAAATCAGCCCCAGCATTTT. The chain links TRBV2 to TRBJ1-5; D uncertain. The CDR3 totals 12 residues. The germline CDR1 and CDR2 sequences are SNHLY and FYNNEI. Deletions cut 6 bases from V and 4 bases from J, with 7 bases between.

In its sample, this clone was seen a few times. The chain recombines TRBV11-2 with TRBJ2-3, with 8 positions matching TRBD2. The CDR3 loop spans 16 amino acids. Germline values: CDR1 SGHAT, CDR2 FQNNGV. With V trimmed by 4 bases and J by 2 bases, 8 bases remained unmatched. The CDR3 DNA sequence: TGTGCCAGCAGCTCCCGGCGCGGGGGGTTCACAGATACGCAGTATTTT. Protein product: CASSSRRGGFTDTQYF.

The gene calls are TRBV29-1 and TRBJ1-2, with D maybe TRBD1 (5 bases). Germline loops: CDR1 SQVTM, CDR2 ANQGSEA. The CDR3 sequence is 13 residues long. V gave up 4 bases and J gave up 4 bases, with 13 bases separating them. CDR3 protein: CSVVNEGLYGYTF. Written as DNA, the CDR3 is TGCAGCGTTGTAAATGAGGGGCTCTATGGCTACACCTTC.

The rearrangement uses TRBV7-2 and TRBJ2-7; D is perhaps TRBD2 (5 bases). The CDR3 is 16 amino acids. V lost 4 bases and J 2 bases, leaving 18 bases between the germline ends. CDR1 is SGHTA, CDR2 FQGNSA, per germline. This CDR3 reads CASSSPMDWRPYEQYF. CDR3 in DNA: TGTGCCAGCAGCTCCCCAATGGACTGGCGCCCCTACGAGCAGTACTTC.

This clone has just a few counts. J is TRBJ2-2 and V is TRBV11-3; no reliable D call. The CDR3 is 13 residues long. Between the trimmed V and J ends, which lost 0 bases and 6 bases, there was a span of 5 bases. Germline CDR1 reads SGHNT; CDR2 reads YENEEA. CDR3 DNA: TGTGCCAGCAGCTTAGAGTCGGCCGGGGAGCTGTTTTTT. The encoded protein is CASSLESAGELFF.

This clone turned up a few times. V usage is TRBV4-3 and J usage is TRBJ2-7; D unresolved. Trimming took 0 bases from V and 4 from J, leaving 10 bases between them. CDR1 and CDR2 (germline): LGHNA, YSLEER. The CDR3 has 14 residues. In nucleotides, the CDR3 is TGCGCCAGCAGCCAAGATCGGATGGATTACGAGCAGTACTTC. It codes for CASSQDRMDYEQYF.

This clone occurred a few times. The chain recombines TRBV4-3 with TRBJ2-7; 7 bases are shared with TRBD2. Germline loops: CDR1 LGHNA, CDR2 YSLEER. V lost 1 base to trimming and J lost 1 base; unmatched junction nucleotides: 4. The CDR3 has 15 amino acids. The CDR3 loop reads CASSQGVGGSYEQYF. CDR3 nucleotide sequence: TGCGCCAGCAGCCAAGGAGTGGGGGGGTCCTACGAGCAGTACTTC.

This clone has a handful of counts. The V call is TRBV5-1, the J call TRBJ1-5; D gene unclear. There are 14 residues in the CDR3. V was cut by 0 bases and J by 2 bases, with 6 bases left in between. The germline gives CDR1 SGHRS, CDR2 YFSETQ. The CDR3 DNA is TGCGCCAGCAGCTTGGAGGAGGGCAATCAGCCCCAGCATTTT. It yields the protein CASSLEEGNQPQHF. Together with reference TRBV5-1 and TRBJ1-5, the CDR3 gives the full variable domain: KAGVTQTPRYLIKTRGQQVTLSCSPISGHRSVSWYQQTPGQGLQFLFEYFSETQRNKGNFPGRFSGRQFSNSRSEMNVSTLELGDSALYLCASSLEEGNQPQHFGDGTRLSIL.

V gene TRBV11-2 combines with J gene TRBJ1-1, with D possibly being TRBD1 (5 bases). CDR1 and CDR2 from the germline V gene are SGHAT and FQNNGV. This CDR3 comprises 12 residues. Trimming pared 3 bases from V and 8 bases from J, leaving 10 bases between. In DNA, the CDR3 is TGTGCCAGCAGCTTCGACAGAAGAGAAGCTTTCTTT. This encodes CASSFDRREAFF.

The chain uses TRBV6-1 and TRBJ1-1, with D possibly being TRBD1 (5 bases). V lost 3 bases and J lost 3, with 8 bases in between. Looked up from germline, CDR1 is MNHNS and CDR2 is SASEGT. The CDR3 spans 13 residues. CDR3 nucleotides: TGTGCCAGCAGTGACAGGGCTGACACTGAAGCTTTCTTT. Translation: CASSDRADTEAFF.

This clone was counted only a few times. The chain couples TRBV19 to TRBJ1-6; a weak D match, TRBD1 (5 bases). Germline CDR1 is LNHDA and CDR2 is SQIVND (reference sequence). V was shortened by 5 bases and J by 7 bases, with 12 bases between the two germline ends. The length of the CDR3 is 14 residues. CDR3 loop: CASSGTLENSPLHF. CDR3 nucleotide sequence: TGTGCCAGTAGTGGGACTCTCGAAAATTCACCCCTCCACTTT.

The J gene is TRBJ2-5, the V gene TRBV29-1, with TRBD1 matching 8 bases. Germline lookup yields CDR1 SQVTM and CDR2 ANQGSEA. The CDR3 spans 12 residues. J was trimmed by 8 bases and V by 2 bases; bases with no gene match: 4. The CDR3 spells CSVEPDRATQYF. CDR3 DNA: TGCAGCGTTGAACCGGACAGGGCTACCCAGTACTTC.

This clone has a single count. The junction and the germline gene differ at one end; a read error may be behind it. The J gene is TRBJ2-1, the V gene TRBV6-1; D unclear. CDR1 is MNHNS, CDR2 SASEGT, per germline. This CDR3 has 16 residues. In DNA form, the CDR3 reads TGTGCCATCAGTGAGTGGTTGTTTCGGGTGGGTGGTGAGCAGTTCTTC. It codes for CAISEWLFRVGGEQFF.